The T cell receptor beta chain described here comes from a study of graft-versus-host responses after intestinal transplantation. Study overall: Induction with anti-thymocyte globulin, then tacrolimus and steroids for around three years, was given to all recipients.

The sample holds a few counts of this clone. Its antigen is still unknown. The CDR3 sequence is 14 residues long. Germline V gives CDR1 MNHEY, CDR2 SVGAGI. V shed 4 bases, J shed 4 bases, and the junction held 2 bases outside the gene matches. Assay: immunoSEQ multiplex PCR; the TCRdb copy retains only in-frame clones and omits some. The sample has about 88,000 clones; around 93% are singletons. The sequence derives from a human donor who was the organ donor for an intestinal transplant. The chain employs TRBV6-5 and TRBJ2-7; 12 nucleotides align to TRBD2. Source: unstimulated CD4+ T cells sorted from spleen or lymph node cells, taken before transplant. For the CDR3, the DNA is TGTGCCAGCAGTTTCCTAGCGGGAGGGTACGAGCAGTACTTC. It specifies CASSFLAGGYEQYF.